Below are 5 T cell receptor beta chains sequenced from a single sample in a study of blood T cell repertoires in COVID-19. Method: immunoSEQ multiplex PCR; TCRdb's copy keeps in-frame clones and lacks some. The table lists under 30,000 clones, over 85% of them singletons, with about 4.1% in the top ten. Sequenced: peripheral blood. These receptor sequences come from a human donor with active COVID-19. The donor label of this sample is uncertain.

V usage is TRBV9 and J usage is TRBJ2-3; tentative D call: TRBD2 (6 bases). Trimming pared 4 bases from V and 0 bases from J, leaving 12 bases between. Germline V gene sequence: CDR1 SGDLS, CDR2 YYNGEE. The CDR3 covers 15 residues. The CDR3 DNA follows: TGTGCCAGCAGCACTCACAGCGGGAGCACAGATACGCAGTATTTT. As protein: CASSTHSGSTDTQYF.

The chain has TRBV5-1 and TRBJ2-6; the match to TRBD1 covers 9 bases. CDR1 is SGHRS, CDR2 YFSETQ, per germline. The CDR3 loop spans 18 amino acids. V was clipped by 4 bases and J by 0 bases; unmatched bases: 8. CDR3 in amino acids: CASSPTGGPLSGANVLTF. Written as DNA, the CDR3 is TGCGCCAGCAGCCCTACAGGGGGCCCCCTCTCTGGGGCCAACGTCCTGACTTTC.

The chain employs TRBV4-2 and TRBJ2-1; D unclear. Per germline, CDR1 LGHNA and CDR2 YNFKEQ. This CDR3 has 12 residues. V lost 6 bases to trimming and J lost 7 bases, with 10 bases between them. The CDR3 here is CASSQTLNEQFF. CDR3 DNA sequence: TGTGCCAGCAGTCAGACTTTGAATGAGCAGTTCTTC.

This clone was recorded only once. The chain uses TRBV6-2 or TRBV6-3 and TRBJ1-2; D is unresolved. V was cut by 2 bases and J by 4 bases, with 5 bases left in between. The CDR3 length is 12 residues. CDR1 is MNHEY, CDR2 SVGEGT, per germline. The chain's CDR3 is CASSYAVYGYTF. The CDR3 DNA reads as TGTGCCAGCAGTTACGCGGTCTATGGCTACACCTTC.

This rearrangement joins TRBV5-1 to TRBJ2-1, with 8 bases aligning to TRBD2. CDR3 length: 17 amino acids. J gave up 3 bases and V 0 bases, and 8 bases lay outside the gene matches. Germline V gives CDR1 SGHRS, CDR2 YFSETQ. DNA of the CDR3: TGCGCCAGCAGCTTGGTATCTCGGGAGGGATACTACAATGAGCAGTTCTTC. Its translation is CASSLVSREGYYNEQFF. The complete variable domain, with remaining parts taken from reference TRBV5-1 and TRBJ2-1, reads KAGVTQTPRYLIKTRGQQVTLSCSPISGHRSVSWYQQTPGQGLQFLFEYFSETQRNKGNFPGRFSGRQFSNSRSEMNVSTLELGDSALYLCASSLVSREGYYNEQFFGPGTRLTVL.